This TCR beta chain was recovered during a study of T cells after yellow fever vaccination. The CDR3 is 11 amino acids. V lost 2 bases to trimming and J lost 13 bases, with 12 bases between them. A note on this clonotype: Given a much more abundant clone one base away, this may be a read error.

TCRdb processed the 5' RACE reads anew with MiXCR; each CDR3 protein has one entry. Of 150,000 or so distinct CDR3 sequences in the sample, just over 6.5% were seen once. The sample in question was CD4+ T cells sorted from PBMCs, obtained 10 days after the yellow fever booster vaccination. The receptor's source is a man aged 25-40 years who received the YFV17D yellow fever vaccine. V gene TRBV12-3 or TRBV12-4 combines with J gene TRBJ2-7; D might be TRBD1 (5 bases). The CDR3 coding sequence is TGTGCCAGCAGTTTAATGTGGGGCTTATACTTC. Its translation: CASSLMWGLYF.